The clone carrying this TCR beta chain showed up just a few times. The antigen is not known. Unique molecular identifiers were incorporated during preparation of the TCRbeta library. In TCRdb, the PCR reads were re-called with MiXCR into one record per CDR3 protein. The data contain about 870,000 distinct CDR3 sequences, roughly 16% of them singletons. J lost 0 bases, V lost 6 bases, and 8 bases had no gene match. Per the germline V gene, CDR1 is SQVTM and CDR2 is ANQGSEA. The CDR3 runs to 15 residues. This entry belongs to a study of T-cell reconstitution after alpha-beta-depleted transplantation in children. Notes on the study in general: Some patients' high day-60 TCRbeta diversity was traced to surviving recipient T cells and thymic progenitors. T-cell counts and diversity at one year following transplant were attributed mainly to newly produced T cells. Reportedly, alpha-beta T cells present about two months post-transplant originated from several hundred expanded clones of graft origin.

This specimen was PBMCs, mostly from graft donor cells, taken 360 days after TCRalphabeta/CD19-depleted stem cell transplant. This sequence originates from a male patient between 5 and 17 years old who had a stem cell transplant for acute lymphoblastic leukemia, so the T cells may come from the graft donor. J is TRBJ1-2 and V is TRBV29-1, with 9 bases that match TRBD1. CDR3 in DNA: TGCAGCGTCGCCGGGGACAGGGTGGCTAACTATGGCTACACCTTC. Encoded protein: CSVAGDRVANYGYTF.